This T cell receptor (beta chain) was retrieved from a study of blood T cell repertoires in COVID-19. Germline lookup yields CDR1 SEHNR and CDR2 FQNEAQ (reference sequence). This CDR3 has 18 residues. V shed 5 bases and J 2 bases; nucleotides not matched to a gene: 14. The table came from immunoSEQ multiplex PCR; TCRdb's copy has only in-frame clones and leaves some out. In the table there are some 170,000 clones, about 88% of which are singletons. V is TRBV7-9 and J is TRBJ2-3; 9 nucleotides agree with TRBD2. Sequencing was carried out using PBMCs or T cells enriched from blood (not recorded which). The sequence came from a human donor with acute COVID-19. The donor label of this sample is uncertain. The DNA of the CDR3 is TGTGCCAGCAGCGGACAAGGCGGGCGGGGGGGGACCACAGATACGCAGTATTTT. Protein: CASSGQGGRGGTTDTQYF.